One sample yielded the 20 T cell receptor beta chains listed below, sequenced in a study of T cell responses to AZD1222 COVID-19 vaccine. Data came from immunoSEQ multiplex PCR; TCRdb stores just in-frame clones and leaves some out. The sample carries around 170,000 clones, approximately 91% recorded once. This sample comprised peripheral blood, obtained on day 0 of AZD1222 vaccination. These receptors were obtained from an adult in good health.

This rearrangement joins TRBV18 to TRBJ2-3; 7 bases line up with TRBD1. Germline V gene sequence: CDR1 KGHSH, CDR2 LQKENI. Trimming cost V 4 bases and J 5 bases; bases outside gene matches: 6. The CDR3 loop spans 14 amino acids. CDR3 loop: CASSLQGIGDTQYF. In nucleotides, the CDR3 is TGTGCCAGCTCACTACAGGGGATTGGAGATACGCAGTATTTT.

The chain combines TRBV7-9 with TRBJ2-7; TRBD1 matches at 7 bases. CDR1 and CDR2 from the germline V gene are SEHNR and FQNEAQ (reference sequence). This CDR3 has 14 residues. J gave up 2 bases and V 5 bases, and 6 bases lay outside the gene matches. The CDR3 here is CASSPTGRAYEQYF. The DNA for the CDR3 is TGTGCCAGCAGCCCGACAGGGCGAGCCTACGAGCAGTACTTC.

The chain employs TRBV10-3 and TRBJ1-1, with D possibly TRBD1 on 5 matching bases. Germline CDR1 ENHRY, CDR2 SYGVKD. The V end was cut by 3 bases, the J end by 3 bases, with 11 bases between. The CDR3 has 14 residues. The CDR3 spells CAISDLGLDTEAFF. For the CDR3, the DNA is TGTGCCATCAGTGACCTGGGACTGGACACTGAAGCTTTCTTT.

The gene calls are TRBV4-1 and TRBJ2-7; the match to TRBD1 covers 7 bases. The CDR3 spans 16 residues. V was clipped by 4 bases and J by 0 bases; unmatched bases: 9. CDR1 MGHRA and CDR2 YSYEKL come from the germline V gene. CDR3 bases: TGCGCCAGCAGCCGAGAAGGGACAGCGTTCTCCTACGAGCAGTACTTC. Its protein is CASSREGTAFSYEQYF.

The chain employs TRBV4-2 and TRBJ2-7; 8 nucleotides line up with TRBD1. The CDR3 extends over 14 amino acids. V lost 3 bases, J lost 5 bases, and 6 bases stayed unmatched. Per the germline V gene, CDR1 is LGHNA and CDR2 is YNFKEQ. CDR3 coding DNA: TGTGCCAGCAGCCACCGCGGACAGGGCAACGAGCAGTACTTC. It encodes CASSHRGQGNEQYF.

The genes are TRBV27 and TRBJ1-1; no clear D gene. Between the trimmed V and J ends, which lost 0 bases and 4 bases, there was a span of 6 bases. This CDR3 is 13 amino acids long. The germline V gene has CDR1 MNHEY and CDR2 SMNVEV (reference sequence). The CDR3 nucleotides are TGTGCCAGCAGTTTATCACTAAGCACTGAAGCTTTCTTT. Amino acids: CASSLSLSTEAFF.

This clone showed up just a few times. The chain links TRBV9 to TRBJ1-5; tentative D call: TRBD1 (5 bases). Germline CDR1 and CDR2: SGDLS and YYNGEE. The V and J ends lost 4 bases and 4 bases respectively, with 15 bases between them. The CDR3 has 15 amino acids. This CDR3 is CASSPGGVPNQPQHF. As DNA, the CDR3 is TGTGCCAGCAGCCCGGGGGGGGTTCCGAATCAGCCCCAGCATTTT.

This chain uses TRBV11-1 with TRBJ2-7; 9 bases match TRBD2. CDR1 is SGHAT, CDR2 FQDESV, per germline (reference sequence). The CDR3 is made up of 15 amino acids. With 4 bases clipped from V and 6 bases from J, the junction kept 10 bases outside the gene matches. The CDR3 DNA sequence: TGTGCCAGCAGCTACCGGACTAGCGAGGGGGCCGAGCAGTACTTC. Protein product: CASSYRTSEGAEQYF.

The V and J genes are TRBV5-1 and TRBJ2-1; no clear D gene. Trimming removed 0 bases from V and 8 bases from J, with 18 bases in between. CDR1 is SGHRS and CDR2 is YFSETQ in the germline V gene. The CDR3 totals 16 residues. The CDR3 DNA follows: TGCGCCAGCAGCTTGGGGGGAAGGCAAAATAAACATGAGCAGTTCTTC. Translation: CASSLGGRQNKHEQFF.

This chain connects TRBV24-1 to TRBJ2-7; D remains unclear. Trimming cost V 9 bases and J 7 bases, with 6 bases left between them. The germline V gene encodes CDR1 KGHDR and CDR2 SFDVKD. The CDR3 has 9 amino acids. The CDR3: CATLTEQYF. DNA for the CDR3: TGTGCCACCCTAACAGAGCAGTACTTC.

The chain is built from TRBV3-1 (or the pseudogene TRBV3-2) and TRBJ2-3; D may be TRBD2 (7 bases). Germline V gene data show CDR1 as LGHDT and CDR2 as YNNKEL (reference sequence). V lost 4 bases and J lost 2, with 19 bases in between. The CDR3 covers 17 residues. CDR3 residues: CASSPPRGADSTDTQYF. The CDR3 DNA is TGTGCCAGCAGCCCGCCCCGGGGGGCGGATTCCACAGATACGCAGTATTTT.

The chain has TRBV7-3 and TRBJ2-3, with D unresolved. The CDR3 sequence is 15 residues long. V was trimmed by 2 bases and J by 3 bases, leaving 12 bases between them. Germline CDR1 SGHTA, CDR2 FQGTGA. CDR3 coding DNA: TGTGCCAGCAGCTTAGCCGGTGATAAGACAGATACGCAGTATTTT. Its translation: CASSLAGDKTDTQYF.

The chain has TRBV6-1 and TRBJ2-3; tentatively, D is TRBD1 (6 bases). Trimming stripped 2 bases from V and 2 bases from J, with 14 bases between. Germline V gene lookup returns CDR1 MNHNS and CDR2 SASEGT. The length of the CDR3 is 16 residues. CDR3 residues: CASSERRGNPTDTQYF. In DNA form, the CDR3 reads TGTGCCAGCAGTGAAAGAAGGGGGAACCCCACAGATACGCAGTATTTT.

The chain recombines TRBV4-2 with TRBJ2-3; D is unresolved. V was clipped by 4 bases and J by 6 bases, with 14 bases between them. The V gene's germline CDR1 is LGHNA and CDR2 YNFKEQ. CDR3 length: 14 amino acids. As DNA, the CDR3 is TGTGCCAGCAGCCCAAACCGCGGAATTGATACGCAGTATTTT. Residues: CASSPNRGIDTQYF.

The chain is built from TRBV5-4 and TRBJ1-5, with D unclear. The germline CDR1 and CDR2 sequences are SGHNT and YYREEE (reference sequence). V gave up 1 base and J gave up 10 bases, with 12 bases separating them. The CDR3 covers 13 residues. The CDR3 DNA follows: TGTGCCAGCAGCTTGTCAGGTGCGGCCCCCCAGCATTTT. It is translated as CASSLSGAAPQHF.

This clone was detected only a few times. The J gene is TRBJ2-1, the V gene TRBV5-1, with D possibly TRBD2 on 5 matching bases. This CDR3 has 16 residues. CDR1 and CDR2 from the germline V gene are SGHRS and YFSETQ. V shed 3 bases and J shed 4 bases, with 17 bases lying between them. The CDR3 sequence is CASSSTLSEWYNEQFF. The CDR3 bases are TGCGCCAGCAGCTCGACACTTAGCGAGTGGTACAATGAGCAGTTCTTC.

This sequence joins TRBV3-1 (or the pseudogene TRBV3-2) and TRBJ1-1; D might be TRBD1 (5 bases). Trimming left V 1 base short and J 5 bases short, with 11 bases between. In germline, CDR1 is LGHDT, CDR2 YNNKEL (reference sequence). CDR3 length: 14 residues. As DNA, the CDR3 is TGTGCCAGCAGCCAAGGCGGCGGGGGTACTGAAGCTTTCTTT. Translating it yields CASSQGGGGTEAFF.

The genes are TRBV7-3 and TRBJ2-3; perhaps TRBD1 as D (6 bases). V lost 5 bases to trimming and J lost 4 bases, with 22 bases between them. The CDR3 extends over 17 amino acids. Per germline, CDR1 SGHTA and CDR2 FQGTGA. Written as DNA, the CDR3 is TGTGCCAGCAGCCCACAAGGACAGCGTGGGTCAGCAGATACGCAGTATTTT. Translation gives CASSPQGQRGSADTQYF.

The V call is TRBV2, the J call TRBJ1-5; tentative D call: TRBD1 (5 bases). CDR3 length: 17 amino acids. V gave up 6 bases and J gave up 1 base, with 19 bases separating them. Germline V CDR1 and CDR2: SNHLY, FYNNEI. CDR3 nucleotides: TGTGCCAGCAGACGGGGCCTTGGGGGGTGGAGCAATCAGCCCCAGCATTTT. This encodes CASRRGLGGWSNQPQHF.

Written as DNA, the CDR3 is TGTGCCATCAGTGAATGGACACTGTTTCAGCCCCAGCATTTT. This sequence encodes CAISEWTLFQPQHF. V is TRBV10-3 and J is TRBJ1-5, with D perhaps matching TRBD1 (5 bases). V was cut by 3 bases and J by 6 bases, with 12 bases left in between. The germline gives CDR1 ENHRY, CDR2 SYGVKD. CDR3 length equals 14 residues.